This entry concerns a single T cell receptor (beta chain). This specimen belongs to a study of blood T cell repertoires in COVID-19. Study-level information: Sites across the United States, Italy and Spain contributed samples from acute and convalescent COVID-19. Sample material is recorded as cDNA or gDNA derived from T cells, B-cell-depleted T cells, or PBMCs.

As originally analysed: Nucleated cell number was recorded as an estimate derived from reference gene primer amplification. Using immunoSEQ multiplex PCR, the repertoire was profiled, and TCRdb retains in-frame clones only, with some absent. V and J calls and clone size are given by that table; D and trimming were obtained from the DNA. The sample yields about 69,000 clones, nearly 90% seen once. This TCR derives from a man aged 50-60 years with acute or convalescent COVID-19. Sample: peripheral blood.

In DNA, the CDR3 is TGTGCCAGTAGTATAATGGCTGGGACAACCGCCCTGAGAGGTGGCTACACCTTC. Its protein is CASSIMAGTTALRGGYTF. This sequence joins TRBV19 and TRBJ1-2; maybe TRBD1 (6 bases). The V end was cut by 2 bases, the J end by 7 bases, with 26 bases between. This CDR3 comprises 18 residues. Germline values: CDR1 LNHDA, CDR2 SQIVND (reference sequence).